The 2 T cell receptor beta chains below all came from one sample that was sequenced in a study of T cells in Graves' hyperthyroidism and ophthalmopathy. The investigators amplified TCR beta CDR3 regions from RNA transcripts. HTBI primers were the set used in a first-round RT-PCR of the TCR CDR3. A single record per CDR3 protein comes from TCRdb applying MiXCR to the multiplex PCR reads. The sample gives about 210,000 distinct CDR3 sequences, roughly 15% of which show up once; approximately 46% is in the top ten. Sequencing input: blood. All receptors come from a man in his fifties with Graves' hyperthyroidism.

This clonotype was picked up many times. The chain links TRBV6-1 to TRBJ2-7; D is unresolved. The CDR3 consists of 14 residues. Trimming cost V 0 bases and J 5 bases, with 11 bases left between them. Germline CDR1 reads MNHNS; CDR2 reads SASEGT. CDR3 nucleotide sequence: TGTGCCAGCAGTGAAGCGGTCGATTACCACGAGCAGTACTTC. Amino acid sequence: CASSEAVDYHEQYF.

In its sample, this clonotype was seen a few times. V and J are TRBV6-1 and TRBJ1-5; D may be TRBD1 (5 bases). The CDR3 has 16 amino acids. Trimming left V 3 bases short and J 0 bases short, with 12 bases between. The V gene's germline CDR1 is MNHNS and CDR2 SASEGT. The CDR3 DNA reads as TGTGCCAGCAGTGATTGGGGGGGGTATAGCAATCAGCCCCAGCATTTT. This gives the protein CASSDWGGYSNQPQHF.